Below are 5 T cell receptor beta chains sequenced from a single sample in a study of shared clonotypes between healthy human individuals. Here immunoSEQ multiplex PCR was the method, and the copy in TCRdb shows in-frame clones only, minus some. The data contain about 2.1 million clones, roughly 95% of them singletons. CD8 cells classed as naive were CD45RO-negative and positively selected for CCR7, excluding terminally differentiated effector memory CD45RA+ cells. The sequenced sample was naive CD8+ T cells from PBMCs. The source of these receptors is a man aged 18 to 30 in good health. Some clones in this sample may be carry-over from other donors' samples.

Of note for this clone: Additional DNA sequences in this sample encode the identical CDR3. The J gene is TRBJ2-7, the V gene TRBV9, with 7 bases matching TRBD1. Germline assignment: CDR1 SGDLS and CDR2 YYNGEE. CDR3 length: 13 residues. After removal of 3 bases from V and 3 bases from J, the junction contained 3 bases not matched to a gene. CDR3 sequence reads: CASSGSGGYEQYF. The CDR3 DNA sequence: TGTGCCAGCAGCGGATCAGGGGGCTACGAGCAGTACTTC.

The rearrangement joins TRBV9 to TRBJ2-1; a weak D match, TRBD2 (6 bases). The germline V gene encodes CDR1 SGDLS and CDR2 YYNGEE. V lost 3 bases and J 7 bases, leaving 20 bases between the germline ends. CDR3 size: 16 residues. The CDR3 loop reads CASSAGWDSGSNEQFF. The DNA for the CDR3 is TGTGCCAGCAGCGCGGGTTGGGACTCCGGCTCTAATGAGCAGTTCTTC.

The chain carries TRBV7-6 and TRBJ2-5; 9 nucleotides agree with TRBD1. The V gene end was trimmed by 5 bases and the J gene end by 0 bases; junction bases not matched to a gene: 7. Germline CDR1 and CDR2: SGHVS and FNYEAQ. The length of the CDR3 is 16 residues. The CDR3 here is CASSPRDREYQETQYF. CDR3 nucleotides: TGTGCCAGCAGCCCCCGGGACAGGGAGTACCAAGAGACCCAGTACTTC.

This clone occurred once. The rearrangement joins TRBV27 to TRBJ2-1; D gene unclear. Germline V gene data show CDR1 as MNHEY and CDR2 as SMNVEV (reference sequence). V was clipped by 2 bases and J by 5 bases, with 7 bases between them. The CDR3 consists of 13 residues. CDR3 sequence (DNA): TGTGCCAGCAGTTTAGTACGGCACAATGAGCAGTTCTTC. It codes for CASSLVRHNEQFF.

V is TRBV27 and J is TRBJ2-1, with a weak D call TRBD1 (5 bases). The germline CDR1 and CDR2 sequences are MNHEY and SMNVEV (reference sequence). CDR3 length equals 13 residues. Trimming stripped 5 bases from V and 4 bases from J, with 9 bases between. The CDR3 DNA reads as TGTGCCAGCAGTAATACAGGTTACAATGAGCAGTTCTTC. Amino acids: CASSNTGYNEQFF.